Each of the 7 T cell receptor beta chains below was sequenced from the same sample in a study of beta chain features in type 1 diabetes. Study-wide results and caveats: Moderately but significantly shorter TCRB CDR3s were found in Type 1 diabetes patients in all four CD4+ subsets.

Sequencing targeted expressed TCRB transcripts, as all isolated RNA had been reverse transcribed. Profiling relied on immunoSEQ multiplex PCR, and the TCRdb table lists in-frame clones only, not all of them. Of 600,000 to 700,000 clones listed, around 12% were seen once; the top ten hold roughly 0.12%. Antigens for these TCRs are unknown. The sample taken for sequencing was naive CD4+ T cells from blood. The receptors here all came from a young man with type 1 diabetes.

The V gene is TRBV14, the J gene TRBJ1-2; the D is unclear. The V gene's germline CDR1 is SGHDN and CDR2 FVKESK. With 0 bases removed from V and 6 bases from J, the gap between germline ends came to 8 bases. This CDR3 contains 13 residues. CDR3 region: CASSQERRNGYTF. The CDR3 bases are TGTGCCAGCAGCCAAGAGAGGAGGAATGGCTACACCTTC.

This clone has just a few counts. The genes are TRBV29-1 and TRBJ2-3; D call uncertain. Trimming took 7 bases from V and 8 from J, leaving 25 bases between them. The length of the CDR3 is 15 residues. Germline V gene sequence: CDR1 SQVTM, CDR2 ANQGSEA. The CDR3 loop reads CSGAFILRARGTQYF. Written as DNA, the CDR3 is TGCAGCGGTGCCTTTATTCTTCGGGCGCGCGGTACGCAGTATTTT.

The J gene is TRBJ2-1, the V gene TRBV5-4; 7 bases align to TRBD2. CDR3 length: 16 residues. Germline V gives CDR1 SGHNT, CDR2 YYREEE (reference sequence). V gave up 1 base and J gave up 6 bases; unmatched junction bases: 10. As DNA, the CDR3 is TGTGCCAGCAGCTTGTTTCTAAGCGGGGCGTCCAATGAGCAGTTCTTC. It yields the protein CASSLFLSGASNEQFF.

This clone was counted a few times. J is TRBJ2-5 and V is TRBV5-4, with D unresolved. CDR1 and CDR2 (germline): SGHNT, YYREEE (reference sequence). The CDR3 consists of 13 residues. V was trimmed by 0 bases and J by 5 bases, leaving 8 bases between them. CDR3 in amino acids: CASSLVRVETQYF. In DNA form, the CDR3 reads TGTGCCAGCAGCTTGGTTAGGGTGGAGACCCAGTACTTC.

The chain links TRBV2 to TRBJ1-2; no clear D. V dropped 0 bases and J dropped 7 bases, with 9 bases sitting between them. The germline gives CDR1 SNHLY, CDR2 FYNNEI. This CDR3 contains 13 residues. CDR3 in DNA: TGTGCCAGCAGTGAAGCGCTTCAAGGTGGCTACACCTTC. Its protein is CASSEALQGGYTF.

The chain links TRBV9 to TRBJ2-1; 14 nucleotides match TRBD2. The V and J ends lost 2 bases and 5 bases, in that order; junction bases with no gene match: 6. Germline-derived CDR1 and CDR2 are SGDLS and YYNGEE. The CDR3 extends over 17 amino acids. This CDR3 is CASSVGLAGGSDNEQFF. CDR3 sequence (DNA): TGTGCCAGCAGCGTTGGACTAGCGGGGGGTTCAGACAATGAGCAGTTCTTC.

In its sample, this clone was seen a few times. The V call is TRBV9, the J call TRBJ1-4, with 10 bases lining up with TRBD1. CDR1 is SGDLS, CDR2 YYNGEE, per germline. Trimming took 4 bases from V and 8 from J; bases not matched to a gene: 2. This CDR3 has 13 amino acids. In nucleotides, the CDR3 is TGTGCCAGCAGCACGGGACAGGGGGAAAAACTGTTTTTT. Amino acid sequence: CASSTGQGEKLFF.